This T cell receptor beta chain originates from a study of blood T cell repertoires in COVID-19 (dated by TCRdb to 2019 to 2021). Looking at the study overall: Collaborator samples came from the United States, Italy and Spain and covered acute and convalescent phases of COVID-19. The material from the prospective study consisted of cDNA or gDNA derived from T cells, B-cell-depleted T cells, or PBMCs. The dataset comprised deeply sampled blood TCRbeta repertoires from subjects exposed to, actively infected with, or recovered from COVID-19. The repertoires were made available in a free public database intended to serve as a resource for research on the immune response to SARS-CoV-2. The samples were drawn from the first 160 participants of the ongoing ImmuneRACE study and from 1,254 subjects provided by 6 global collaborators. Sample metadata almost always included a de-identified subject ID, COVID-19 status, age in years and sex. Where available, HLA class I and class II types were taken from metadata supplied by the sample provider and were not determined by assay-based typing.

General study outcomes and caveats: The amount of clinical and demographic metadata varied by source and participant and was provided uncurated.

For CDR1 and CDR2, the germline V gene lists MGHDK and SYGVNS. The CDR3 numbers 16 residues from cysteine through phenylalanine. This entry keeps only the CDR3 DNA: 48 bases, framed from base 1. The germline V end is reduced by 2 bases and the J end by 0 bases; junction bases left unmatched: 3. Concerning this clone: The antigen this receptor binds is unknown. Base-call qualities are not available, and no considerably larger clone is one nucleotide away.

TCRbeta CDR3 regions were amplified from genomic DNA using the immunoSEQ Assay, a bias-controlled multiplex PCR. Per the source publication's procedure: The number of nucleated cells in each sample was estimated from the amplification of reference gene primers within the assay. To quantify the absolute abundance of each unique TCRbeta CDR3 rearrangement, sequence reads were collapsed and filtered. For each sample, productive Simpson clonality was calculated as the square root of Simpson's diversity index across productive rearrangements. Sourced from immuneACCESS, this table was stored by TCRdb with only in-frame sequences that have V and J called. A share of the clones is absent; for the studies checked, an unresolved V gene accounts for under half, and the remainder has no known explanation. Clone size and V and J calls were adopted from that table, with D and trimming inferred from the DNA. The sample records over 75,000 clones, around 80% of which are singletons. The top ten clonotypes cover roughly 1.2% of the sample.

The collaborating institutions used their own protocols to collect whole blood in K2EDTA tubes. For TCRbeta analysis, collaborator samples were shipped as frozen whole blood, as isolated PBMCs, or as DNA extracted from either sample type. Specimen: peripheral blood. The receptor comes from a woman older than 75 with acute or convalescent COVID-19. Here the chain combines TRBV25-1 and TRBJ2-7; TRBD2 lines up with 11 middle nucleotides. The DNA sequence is TGTGCCAGCAGTGAACCCGGACTAGCGGGCTCCTACGAGCAGTACTTC. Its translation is CASSEPGLAGSYEQYF.